This T cell receptor beta chain originates from a study of control samples from healthy donors and cancer patients. V lost 1 base and J lost 13, with 16 bases in between. The germline gives CDR1 LGHNT, CDR2 FRNRAP. This CDR3 has 13 residues. The data were produced by immunoSEQ multiplex PCR, yet TCRdb's version contains in-frame clones alone and is incomplete. The sample carries some 150,000 clones, roughly 89% recorded once. This rearrangement joins TRBV12-5 to TRBJ1-1, with D unresolved. Sequenced input: blood. The receptor's source is a woman between 25 and 40 years old in good health. The CDR3 coding sequence is TGTGCTAGTGGTTTGGAGCCATACAGCGGGAGTTTCTTT. This sequence encodes CASGLEPYSGSFF.